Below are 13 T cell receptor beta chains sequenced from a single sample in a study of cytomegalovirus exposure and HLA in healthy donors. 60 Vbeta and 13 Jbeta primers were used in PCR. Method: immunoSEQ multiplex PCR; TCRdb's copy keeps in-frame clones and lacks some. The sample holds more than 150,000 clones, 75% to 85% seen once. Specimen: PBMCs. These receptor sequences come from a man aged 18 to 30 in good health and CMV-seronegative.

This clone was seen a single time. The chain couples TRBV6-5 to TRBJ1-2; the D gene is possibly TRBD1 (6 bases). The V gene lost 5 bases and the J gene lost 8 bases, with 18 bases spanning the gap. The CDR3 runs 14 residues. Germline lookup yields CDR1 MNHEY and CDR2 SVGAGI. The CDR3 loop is CASSADGGLDGYTF. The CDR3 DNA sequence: TGTGCCAGCAGTGCCGACGGGGGGCTGGACGGCTACACCTTC.

CDR3 loop: CASSLAPDSNGYTF. In nucleotides, the CDR3 is TGTGCCAGCAGCTTAGCCCCGGACAGTAATGGCTACACCTTC. V is TRBV7-9 and J is TRBJ1-2; perhaps TRBD1 as D (6 bases). Per germline, CDR1 SEHNR and CDR2 FQNEAQ (reference sequence). The CDR3 has 14 residues. The V and J ends lost 0 bases and 6 bases respectively, with 11 bases between them.

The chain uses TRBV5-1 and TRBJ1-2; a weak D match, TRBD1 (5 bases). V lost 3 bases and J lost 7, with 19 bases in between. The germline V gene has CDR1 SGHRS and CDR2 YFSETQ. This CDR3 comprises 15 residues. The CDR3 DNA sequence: TGCGCCAGCAGCTCCGGGGGTGAGCGGGTCGGTGGCTACACCTTC. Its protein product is CASSSGGERVGGYTF.

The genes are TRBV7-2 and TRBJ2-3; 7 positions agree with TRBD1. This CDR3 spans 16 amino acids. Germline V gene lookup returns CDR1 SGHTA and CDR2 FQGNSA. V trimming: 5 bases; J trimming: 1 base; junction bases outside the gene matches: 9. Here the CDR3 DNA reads TGTGCCAGCAGCACAAACCGGGACAGACGCACAGATACGCAGTATTTT. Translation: CASSTNRDRRTDTQYF.

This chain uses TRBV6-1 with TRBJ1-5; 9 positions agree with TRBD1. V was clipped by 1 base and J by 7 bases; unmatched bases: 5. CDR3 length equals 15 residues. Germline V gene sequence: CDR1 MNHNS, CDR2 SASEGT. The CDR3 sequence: CASSEGRQGGQPQHF. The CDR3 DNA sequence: TGTGCCAGCAGTGAAGGCAGACAGGGGGGACAGCCCCAGCATTTT.

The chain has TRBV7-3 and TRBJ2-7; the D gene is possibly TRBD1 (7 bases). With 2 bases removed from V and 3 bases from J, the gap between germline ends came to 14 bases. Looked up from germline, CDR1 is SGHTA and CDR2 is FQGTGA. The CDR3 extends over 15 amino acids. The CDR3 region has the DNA TGTGCCAGCAGCTTACTGGCAGGGGGGCACTACGAGCAGTACTTC. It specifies CASSLLAGGHYEQYF.

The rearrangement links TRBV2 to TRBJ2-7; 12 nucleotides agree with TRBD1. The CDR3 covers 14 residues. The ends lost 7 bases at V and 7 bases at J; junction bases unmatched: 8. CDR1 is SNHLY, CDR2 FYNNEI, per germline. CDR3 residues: CASTPGQGAREQYF. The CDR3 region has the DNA TGTGCCAGCACCCCGGGACAGGGGGCTCGGGAGCAGTACTTC.

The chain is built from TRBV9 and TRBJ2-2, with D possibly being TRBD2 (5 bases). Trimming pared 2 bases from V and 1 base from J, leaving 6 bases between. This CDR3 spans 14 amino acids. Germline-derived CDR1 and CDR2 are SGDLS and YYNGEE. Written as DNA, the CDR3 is TGTGCCAGCAGCGTTGGAGGGAACACCGGGGAGCTGTTTTTT. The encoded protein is CASSVGGNTGELFF.

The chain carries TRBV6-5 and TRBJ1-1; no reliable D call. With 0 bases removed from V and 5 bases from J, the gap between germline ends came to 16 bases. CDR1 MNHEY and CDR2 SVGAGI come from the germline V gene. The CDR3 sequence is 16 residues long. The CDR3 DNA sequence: TGTGCCAGCAGTTACTCGTCTGTGGTGTCGGAGACTGAAGCTTTCTTT. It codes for CASSYSSVVSETEAFF.

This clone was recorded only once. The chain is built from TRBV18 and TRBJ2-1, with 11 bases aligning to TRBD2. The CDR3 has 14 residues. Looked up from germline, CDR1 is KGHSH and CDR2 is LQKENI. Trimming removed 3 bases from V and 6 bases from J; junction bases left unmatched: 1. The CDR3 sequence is CASSPGTSGNEQFF. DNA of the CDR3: TGTGCCAGCTCACCCGGGACTAGCGGCAATGAGCAGTTCTTC.

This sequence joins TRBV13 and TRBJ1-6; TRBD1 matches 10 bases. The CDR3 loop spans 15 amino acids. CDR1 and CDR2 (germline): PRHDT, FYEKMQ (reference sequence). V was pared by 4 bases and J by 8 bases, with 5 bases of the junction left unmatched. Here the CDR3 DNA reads TGTGCCAGCAGCTCGTGGGGACAGGGGTATTCACCCCTCCACTTT. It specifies CASSSWGQGYSPLHF.

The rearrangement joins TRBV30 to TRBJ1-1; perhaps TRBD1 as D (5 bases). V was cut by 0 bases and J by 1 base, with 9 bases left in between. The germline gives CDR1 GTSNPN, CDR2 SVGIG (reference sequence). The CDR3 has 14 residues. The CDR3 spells CAWSVLGGNTEAFF. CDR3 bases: TGTGCCTGGAGTGTACTCGGGGGGAACACTGAAGCTTTCTTT.

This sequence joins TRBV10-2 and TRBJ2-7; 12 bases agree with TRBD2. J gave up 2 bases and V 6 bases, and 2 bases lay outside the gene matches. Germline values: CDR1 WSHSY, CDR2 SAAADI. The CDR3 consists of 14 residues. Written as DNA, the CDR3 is TGCGCCAGCAGCGCTAGCGGGAGGGCCTACGAGCAGTACTTC. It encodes CASSASGRAYEQYF.